The entry that follows covers one T cell receptor beta chain sequence. This record belongs to a study of shared clonotypes between healthy human individuals. The wider study: Researchers assigned three CD4 naive, three CD4 memory, two CD8 naive and one CD8 memory plate to each donor.

Here immunoSEQ multiplex PCR was the method, and the copy in TCRdb shows in-frame clones only, minus some. Of about 2.4 million clones listed, approximately 94% are singletons. Trimming stripped 6 bases from V and 7 bases from J, with 16 bases between. The CDR3 extends over 15 amino acids. In germline, CDR1 is SGHAT, CDR2 FQNNGV. This chain links TRBV11-2 with TRBJ1-6, with a possible D match to TRBD1 (6 bases). The TCR comes from a young man in good health. The specimen sequenced was naive CD4+ T cells sorted from blood. Subset defined: CD45RA+ positively selected. CDR3 amino acids: CASSNVGAGNSPLHF. In DNA, the CDR3 is TGTGCCAGCAGTAACGTGGGGGCTGGGAATTCACCCCTCCACTTT.